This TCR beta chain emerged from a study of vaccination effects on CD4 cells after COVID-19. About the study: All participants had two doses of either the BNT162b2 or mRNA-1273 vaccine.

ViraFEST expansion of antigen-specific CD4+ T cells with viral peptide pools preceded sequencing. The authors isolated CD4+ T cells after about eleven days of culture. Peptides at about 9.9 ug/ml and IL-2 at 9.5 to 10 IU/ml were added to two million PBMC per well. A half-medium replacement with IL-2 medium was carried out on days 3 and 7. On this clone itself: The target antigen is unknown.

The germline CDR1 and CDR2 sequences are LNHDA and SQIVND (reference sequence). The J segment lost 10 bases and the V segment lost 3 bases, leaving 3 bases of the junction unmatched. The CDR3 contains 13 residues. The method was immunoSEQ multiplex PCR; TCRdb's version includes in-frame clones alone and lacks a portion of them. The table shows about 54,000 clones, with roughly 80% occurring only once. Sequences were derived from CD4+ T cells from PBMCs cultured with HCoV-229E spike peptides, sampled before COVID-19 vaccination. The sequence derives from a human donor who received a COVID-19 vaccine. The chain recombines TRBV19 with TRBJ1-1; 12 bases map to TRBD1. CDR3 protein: CASSIRDRGRAFF. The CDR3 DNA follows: TGTGCCAGTAGTATCCGGGACAGGGGGCGAGCTTTCTTT.